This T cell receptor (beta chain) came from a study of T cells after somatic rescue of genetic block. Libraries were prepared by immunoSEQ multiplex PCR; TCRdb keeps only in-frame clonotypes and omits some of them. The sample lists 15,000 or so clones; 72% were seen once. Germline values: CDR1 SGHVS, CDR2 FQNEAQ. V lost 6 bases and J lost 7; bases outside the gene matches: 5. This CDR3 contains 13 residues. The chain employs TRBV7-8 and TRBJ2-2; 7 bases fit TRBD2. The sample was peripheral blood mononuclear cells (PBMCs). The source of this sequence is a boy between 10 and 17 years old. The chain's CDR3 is CASRRERDGELFF. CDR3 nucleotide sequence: TGTGCCAGCAGACGGGAGCGGGACGGGGAGCTGTTTTTT.